The 17 T cell receptor beta chains given below trace back to one sample, sequenced in a study of T cell responses to AZD1222 COVID-19 vaccine. Sequenced by immunoSEQ multiplex PCR; TCRdb stores in-frame clones only, minus some. Here the sample spans about 140,000 clones, about 90% being singletons. The material was peripheral blood, obtained on day 0 of AZD1222 vaccination. Source of these receptors: an adult in good health.

This clone was detected only once. The rearrangement joins TRBV19 to TRBJ1-2; 7 bases fit TRBD1. The trim removed 3 bases at V and 8 bases at J, leaving 6 bases unmatched. The CDR3 contains 13 residues. From germline, CDR1 is LNHDA and CDR2 SQIVND (reference sequence). CDR3 in amino acids: CASSIDRASGYTF. Here the CDR3 DNA reads TGTGCCAGTAGTATCGACAGGGCGTCGGGCTACACCTTC.

This chain connects TRBV7-9 to TRBJ2-1, with TRBD2 matching over 11 bases. Germline V gives CDR1 SEHNR, CDR2 FQNEAQ (reference sequence). The CDR3 covers 15 residues. V shed 2 bases, J shed 6 bases, and the junction held 3 bases outside the gene matches. The CDR3 bases are TGTGCCAGCAGCTTACAACTAGCGGGAGTCAATGAGCAGTTCTTC. Translated, it gives CASSLQLAGVNEQFF.

The chain has TRBV4-1 and TRBJ2-2; no firm D call. Looked up from germline, CDR1 is MGHRA and CDR2 is YSYEKL. The CDR3 spans 12 residues. The V end lost 0 bases, the J end lost 6 bases, and 2 bases lay between the germline ends. The CDR3 spells CASSQEAGELFF. The CDR3 DNA reads TGCGCCAGCAGCCAAGAGGCCGGGGAGCTGTTTTTT.

This rearrangement joins TRBV3-1 (or the pseudogene TRBV3-2) to TRBJ1-2; D might be TRBD1 (5 bases). The V end was cut by 0 bases, the J end by 5 bases, with 10 bases between. Germline CDR1 reads LGHDT; CDR2 reads YNNKEL (reference sequence). The length of the CDR3 is 14 residues. CDR3 nucleotide sequence: TGTGCCAGCAGCCAAGATCAGGGAAGGTATGGCTACACCTTC. It translates to CASSQDQGRYGYTF.

V is TRBV12-5 and J is TRBJ1-4; D is possibly TRBD1 (5 bases). CDR1 LGHNT and CDR2 FRNRAP come from the germline V gene. V was cut by 7 bases and J by 12 bases, with 12 bases left in between. The CDR3 consists of 11 residues. The CDR3 DNA sequence: TGTGCTAGTGCCGGGACCGGGGAACTGTTTTTT. This gives the protein CASAGTGELFF.

The chain has TRBV3-1 (or the pseudogene TRBV3-2) and TRBJ2-3, with D unresolved. The CDR3 covers 15 residues. Deletions cut 1 base from V and 5 bases from J, with 13 bases between. Looked up from germline, CDR1 is LGHDT and CDR2 is YNNKEL (reference sequence). The CDR3 protein is CASSQGVGLRDTQYF. For the CDR3, the DNA is TGTGCCAGCAGCCAAGGGGTGGGGTTACGAGATACGCAGTATTTT.

The V and J genes are TRBV5-1 and TRBJ2-3; weak D call: TRBD2 (5 bases). Trimming cost V 0 bases and J 2 bases, with 10 bases left between them. The germline V gene encodes CDR1 SGHRS and CDR2 YFSETQ. The CDR3 loop spans 15 amino acids. The CDR3 protein is CASSLGGLFTDTQYF. The CDR3 region has the DNA TGCGCCAGCAGCTTGGGCGGGTTATTCACAGATACGCAGTATTTT. Full variable domain (missing parts from reference TRBV5-1 and TRBJ2-3): KAGVTQTPRYLIKTRGQQVTLSCSPISGHRSVSWYQQTPGQGLQFLFEYFSETQRNKGNFPGRFSGRQFSNSRSEMNVSTLELGDSALYLCASSLGGLFTDTQYFGPGTRLTVL.

The chain employs TRBV11-2 and TRBJ1-5; D might be TRBD1 (6 bases). The CDR3 covers 13 residues. The germline V and J ends were trimmed by 6 bases and 7 bases, with 13 bases remaining between them. In germline, CDR1 is SGHAT, CDR2 FQNNGV. CDR3 amino acids: CASSRGMEQPQHF. The CDR3 region has the DNA TGTGCCAGCAGTAGGGGGATGGAACAGCCCCAGCATTTT.

This chain joins TRBV9 and TRBJ2-1, with D hard to call. CDR3 length: 16 residues. With 0 bases removed from V and 1 base from J, the gap between germline ends came to 11 bases. From germline, CDR1 is SGDLS and CDR2 YYNGEE. The CDR3 DNA follows: TGTGCCAGCAGCGTAGCGATTAGTACTTCCTACAATGAGCAGTTCTTC. Its translation is CASSVAISTSYNEQFF.

V is TRBV27 and J is TRBJ1-1, with D unresolved. Germline assignment: CDR1 MNHEY and CDR2 SMNVEV (reference sequence). V was clipped by 7 bases and J by 1 base, with 10 bases between them. CDR3 size: 13 residues. CDR3 coding DNA: TGTGCCAGCAACGGGGTGGAGAACACTGAAGCTTTCTTT. Amino acids: CASNGVENTEAFF.

The chain carries TRBV5-1 and TRBJ2-5; no definite D call. This CDR3 has 15 amino acids. Germline CDR1 and CDR2: SGHRS and YFSETQ. V lost 1 base, J lost 3 bases, and 13 bases lay in between. This CDR3 is CASSLTLADEETQYF. The CDR3 DNA reads as TGCGCCAGCAGCTTGACCCTTGCGGACGAAGAGACCCAGTACTTC.

V gene TRBV18 combines with J gene TRBJ2-3; D remains unclear. There are 14 residues in the CDR3. CDR1 is KGHSH, CDR2 LQKENI, per germline. The V and J ends lost 6 bases and 6 bases respectively, with 16 bases between them. CDR3 loop: CASSPTGGSDTQYF. For the CDR3, the DNA is TGTGCCAGCTCCCCTACGGGCGGTTCGGATACGCAGTATTTT.

J is TRBJ1-1 and V is TRBV5-1, with 12 bases lining up with TRBD1. CDR1 is SGHRS and CDR2 is YFSETQ in the germline V gene. The CDR3 has 16 amino acids. Losses at the gene ends were 6 bases for V and 1 base for J; bases not matched to a gene: 7. CDR3 coding DNA: TGCGCCAGCACCCCCGGGACAGGGGGCGCGAACACTGAAGCTTTCTTT. Translating it yields CASTPGTGGANTEAFF.

The V gene is TRBV7-3, the J gene TRBJ2-1; no firm D call. V dropped 2 bases and J dropped 8 bases, with 7 bases sitting between them. The CDR3 consists of 12 residues. Germline-derived CDR1 and CDR2 are SGHTA and FQGTGA. The CDR3 bases are TGTGCCAGCAGCTTACTAGGCGATGAGCAGTTCTTC. Translating gives CASSLLGDEQFF.

V and J are TRBV5-1 and TRBJ2-1; D not resolved. The CDR3 contains 16 residues. V lost 1 base and J 0 bases, leaving 11 bases between the germline ends. The germline V gene has CDR1 SGHRS and CDR2 YFSETQ. The CDR3 loop is CASSLSGPSSYNEQFF. The DNA of the CDR3 is TGCGCCAGCAGCTTGAGTGGGCCGAGCTCCTACAATGAGCAGTTCTTC.

This chain uses TRBV25-1 with TRBJ1-2, with D unclear. V was trimmed by 0 bases and J by 8 bases, leaving 13 bases between them. The germline CDR1 and CDR2 sequences are MGHDK and SYGVNS. The CDR3 loop spans 14 amino acids. The chain's CDR3 is CASSEYGGPGGYTF. CDR3 nucleotide sequence: TGTGCCAGCAGTGAATATGGAGGGCCCGGGGGCTACACCTTC.

The chain carries TRBV4-1 and TRBJ2-1; 13 nucleotides agree with TRBD2. The J segment lost 0 bases and the V segment lost 0 bases, leaving 11 bases of the junction unmatched. Germline-derived CDR1 and CDR2 are MGHRA and YSYEKL. This CDR3 has 21 amino acids. CDR3 DNA sequence: TGCGCCAGCAGCCAAGAGAGGACTAGCGGGAGCGGGCGTAGCTCCTACAATGAGCAGTTCTTC. Protein product: CASSQERTSGSGRSSYNEQFF.